This TCR beta chain was obtained from a study of response to subunit inactivated influenza vaccine. TCRdb redid the calling of the RT-PCR reads with MiXCR, one entry per CDR3 protein. Seen here are some 300,000 distinct CDR3 sequences, approximately 21% observed once, and the top ten hold around a tenth. This CDR3 comprises 14 residues. Germline values: CDR1 SGHRS, CDR2 YFSETQ. V was clipped by 0 bases and J by 2 bases, with 7 bases between them. This clonotype turned up a few times. What it binds is not known. Study outcomes and limitations: New T cells are recruited in small numbers by each seasonal influenza vaccination, according to the authors' suggestion.

This receptor was obtained from a man aged 45 to 70 who received an inactivated influenza vaccine. Sequences were derived from PBMCs from blood, sampled less than 22 months after vaccination. The chain carries TRBV5-1 and TRBJ2-3; D ambiguous. CDR3 DNA: TGCGCCAGCAGCTTGGGGGTGCCCACAGATACGCAGTATTTT. Translation: CASSLGVPTDTQYF.